This entry is about one T cell receptor beta chain. Its target is not known. The protocol was immunoSEQ multiplex PCR, while the TCRdb copy is restricted to in-frame clones and leaves out a portion. There are some 25,000 clones in the sample; around 85% occur only once, and around a quarter lies in the top ten. With 4 bases clipped from V and 4 bases from J, the junction kept 2 bases outside the gene matches. The CDR3 extends over 15 amino acids. The V gene's germline CDR1 is LGHNA and CDR2 YSLEER. The data were taken from a study of OX40 agonist ivuxolimab in advanced cancers. Looking at the study overall: Ivuxolimab doses were 0.01, 0.1, 0.3, 1.5, 3 or 10 mg/kg every 2 weeks. Anti-PD-1, anti-PD-L1 or anti-CTLA-4 therapy given earlier was allowed, and approximately 43% had some.

Study results and limitations: Among patients with partial responses at 0.1-3.0 mg/kg, clonal expansion was among the lowest.

This receptor was obtained from an adult with an advanced solid tumor such as melanoma, head and neck, liver or kidney cancer. The material sequenced was CD4+ or CD8+ T cells sorted from blood, taken in a trial of the OX40 agonist ivuxolimab. The chain employs TRBV4-3 and TRBJ2-7; 15 nucleotides line up with TRBD2. The CDR3 reads CASSPGTSGRYEQYF. The CDR3 DNA is TGCGCCAGCAGCCCTGGGACTAGCGGGAGGTACGAGCAGTACTTC.